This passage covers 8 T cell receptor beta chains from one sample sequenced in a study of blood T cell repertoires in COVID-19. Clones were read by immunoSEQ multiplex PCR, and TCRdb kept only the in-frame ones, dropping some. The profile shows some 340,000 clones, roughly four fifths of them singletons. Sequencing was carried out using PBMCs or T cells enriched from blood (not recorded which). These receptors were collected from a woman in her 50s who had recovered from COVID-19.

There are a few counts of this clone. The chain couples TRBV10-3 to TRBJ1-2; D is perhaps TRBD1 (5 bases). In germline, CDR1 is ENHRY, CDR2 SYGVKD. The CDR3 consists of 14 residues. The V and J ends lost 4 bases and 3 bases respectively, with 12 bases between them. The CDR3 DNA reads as TGTGCCATCAGTGTCGTTCAGGGCGACTATGGCTACACCTTC. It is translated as CAISVVQGDYGYTF.

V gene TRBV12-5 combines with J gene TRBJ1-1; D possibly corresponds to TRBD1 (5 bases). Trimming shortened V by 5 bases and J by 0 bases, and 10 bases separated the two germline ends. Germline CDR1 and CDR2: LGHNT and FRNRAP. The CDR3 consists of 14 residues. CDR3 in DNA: TGTGCTAGTGGTCCGGGACTCATGAACACTGAAGCTTTCTTT. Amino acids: CASGPGLMNTEAFF.

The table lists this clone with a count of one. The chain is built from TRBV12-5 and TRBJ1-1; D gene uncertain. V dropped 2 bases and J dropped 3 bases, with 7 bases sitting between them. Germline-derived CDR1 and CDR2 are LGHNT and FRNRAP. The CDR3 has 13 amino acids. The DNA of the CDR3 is TGTGCTAGTGGTTTGAACAGACACACTGAAGCTTTCTTT. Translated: CASGLNRHTEAFF.

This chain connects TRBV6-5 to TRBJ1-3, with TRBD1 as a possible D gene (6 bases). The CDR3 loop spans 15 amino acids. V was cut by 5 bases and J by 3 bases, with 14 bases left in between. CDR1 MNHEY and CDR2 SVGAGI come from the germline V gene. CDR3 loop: CASSITGFFGNTIYF. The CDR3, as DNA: TGTGCCAGCAGTATTACAGGGTTCTTTGGAAACACCATATATTTT.

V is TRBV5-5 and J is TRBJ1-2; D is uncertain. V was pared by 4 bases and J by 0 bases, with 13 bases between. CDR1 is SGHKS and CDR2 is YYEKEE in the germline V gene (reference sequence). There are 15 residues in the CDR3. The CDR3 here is CASSPLGGTNYGYTF. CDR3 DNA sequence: TGTGCCAGCAGCCCGCTGGGAGGTACTAACTATGGCTACACCTTC.

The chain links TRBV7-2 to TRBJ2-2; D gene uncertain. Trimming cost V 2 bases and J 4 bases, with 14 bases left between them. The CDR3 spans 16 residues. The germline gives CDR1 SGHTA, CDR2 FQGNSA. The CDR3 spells CASSLNAVASTGELFF. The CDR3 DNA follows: TGTGCCAGCAGCTTAAACGCTGTAGCATCCACCGGGGAGCTGTTTTTT.

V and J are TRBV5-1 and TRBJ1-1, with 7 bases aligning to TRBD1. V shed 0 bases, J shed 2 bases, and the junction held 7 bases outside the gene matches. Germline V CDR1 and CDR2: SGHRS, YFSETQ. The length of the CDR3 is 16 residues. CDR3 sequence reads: CASSLGGQAYNTEAFF. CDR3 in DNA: TGCGCCAGCAGCTTGGGAGGACAGGCATATAACACTGAAGCTTTCTTT. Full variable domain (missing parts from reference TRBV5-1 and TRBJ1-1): KAGVTQTPRYLIKTRGQQVTLSCSPISGHRSVSWYQQTPGQGLQFLFEYFSETQRNKGNFPGRFSGRQFSNSRSEMNVSTLELGDSALYLCASSLGGQAYNTEAFFGQGTRLTVV.

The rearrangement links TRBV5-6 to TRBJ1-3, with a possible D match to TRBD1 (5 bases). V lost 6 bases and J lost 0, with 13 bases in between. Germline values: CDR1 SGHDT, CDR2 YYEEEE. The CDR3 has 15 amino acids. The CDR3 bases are TGTGCCAGCACCTCCCCGGGGGACTCTGGAAACACCATATATTTT. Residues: CASTSPGDSGNTIYF. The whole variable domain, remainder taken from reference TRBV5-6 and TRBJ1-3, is DAGVTQSPTHLIKTRGQQVTLRCSPKSGHDTVSWYQQALGQGPQFIFQYYEEEERQRGNFPDRFSGHQFPNYSSELNVNALLLGDSALYLCASTSPGDSGNTIYFGEGSWLTVV.